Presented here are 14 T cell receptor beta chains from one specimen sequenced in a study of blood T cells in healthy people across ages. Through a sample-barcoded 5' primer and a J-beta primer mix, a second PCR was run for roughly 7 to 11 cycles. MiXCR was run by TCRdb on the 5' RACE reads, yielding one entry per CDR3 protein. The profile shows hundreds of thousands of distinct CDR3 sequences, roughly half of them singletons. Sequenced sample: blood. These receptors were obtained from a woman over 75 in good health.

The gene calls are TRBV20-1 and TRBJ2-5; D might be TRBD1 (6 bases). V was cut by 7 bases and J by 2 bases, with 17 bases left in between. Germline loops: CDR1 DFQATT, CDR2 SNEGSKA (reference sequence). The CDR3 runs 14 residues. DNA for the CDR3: TGCAGTGTTGGTAAAACAGGGATTCAAGAGACCCAGTACTTC. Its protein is CSVGKTGIQETQYF.

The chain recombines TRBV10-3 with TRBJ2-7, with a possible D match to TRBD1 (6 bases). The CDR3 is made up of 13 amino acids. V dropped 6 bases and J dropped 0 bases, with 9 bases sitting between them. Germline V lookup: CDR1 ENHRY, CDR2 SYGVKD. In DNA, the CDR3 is TGTGCCATCAGCCAGACAGGCTCCTACGAGCAGTACTTC. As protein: CAISQTGSYEQYF.

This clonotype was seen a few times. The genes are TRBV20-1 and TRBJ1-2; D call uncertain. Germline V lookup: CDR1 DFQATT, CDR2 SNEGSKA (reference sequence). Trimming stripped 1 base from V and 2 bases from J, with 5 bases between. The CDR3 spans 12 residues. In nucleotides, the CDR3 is TGCAGTGCTAGAGTTCAGAACTATGGCTACACCTTC. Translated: CSARVQNYGYTF.

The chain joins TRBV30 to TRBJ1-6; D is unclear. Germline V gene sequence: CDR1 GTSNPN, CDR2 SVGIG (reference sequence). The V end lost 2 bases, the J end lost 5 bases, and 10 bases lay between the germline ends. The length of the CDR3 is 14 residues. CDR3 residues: CAWSRGSDNSPLHF. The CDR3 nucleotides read TGTGCCTGGAGTCGTGGGTCAGATAATTCACCCCTCCACTTT.

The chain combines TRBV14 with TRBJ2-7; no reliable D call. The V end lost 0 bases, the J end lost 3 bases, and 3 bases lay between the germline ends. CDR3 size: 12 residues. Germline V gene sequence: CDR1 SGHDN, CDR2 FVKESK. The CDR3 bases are TGTGCCAGCAGCCAAGACGTCTACGAGCAGTACTTC. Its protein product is CASSQDVYEQYF. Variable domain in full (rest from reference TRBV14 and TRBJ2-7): EAGVTQFPSHSVIEKGQTVTLRCDPISGHDNLYWYRRVMGKEIKFLLHFVKESKQDESGMPNNRFLAERTGGTYSTLKVQPAELEDSGVYFCASSQDVYEQYFGPGTRLTVT.

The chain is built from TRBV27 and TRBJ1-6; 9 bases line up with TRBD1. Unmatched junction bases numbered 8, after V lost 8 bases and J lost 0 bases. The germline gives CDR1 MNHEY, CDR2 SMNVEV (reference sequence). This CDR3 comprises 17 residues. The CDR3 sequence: CASLGQGPSSYNSPLHF. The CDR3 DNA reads TGTGCCAGCCTCGGACAGGGGCCGAGCTCCTATAATTCACCCCTCCACTTT.

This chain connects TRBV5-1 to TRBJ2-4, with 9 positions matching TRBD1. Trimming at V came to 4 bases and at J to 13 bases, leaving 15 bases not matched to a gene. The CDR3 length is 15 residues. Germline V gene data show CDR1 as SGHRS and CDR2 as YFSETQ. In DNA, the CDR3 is TGCGCCAGCAGCGAGGACGGGACAGGGATAAGAGAGCAGTACTTC. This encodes CASSEDGTGIREQYF.

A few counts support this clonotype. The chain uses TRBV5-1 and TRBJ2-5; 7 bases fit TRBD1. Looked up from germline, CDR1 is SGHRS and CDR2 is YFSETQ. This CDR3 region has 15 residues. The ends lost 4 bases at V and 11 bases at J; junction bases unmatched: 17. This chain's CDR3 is CASSPRDSIYNEQYF. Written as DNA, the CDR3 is TGCGCCAGCAGCCCCCGGGACAGCATCTACAATGAGCAGTACTTC.

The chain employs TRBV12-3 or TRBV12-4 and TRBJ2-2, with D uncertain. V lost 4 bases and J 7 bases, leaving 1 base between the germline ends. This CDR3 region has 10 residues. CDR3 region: CASSYGELFF. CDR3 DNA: TGTGCCAGCAGTTACGGGGAGCTGTTTTTT.

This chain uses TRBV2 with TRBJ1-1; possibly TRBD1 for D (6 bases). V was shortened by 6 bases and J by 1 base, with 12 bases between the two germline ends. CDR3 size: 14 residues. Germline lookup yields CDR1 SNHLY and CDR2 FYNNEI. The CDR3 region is CASRTQGGNTEAFF. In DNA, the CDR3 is TGTGCCAGCAGAACACAGGGCGGGAACACTGAAGCTTTCTTT.

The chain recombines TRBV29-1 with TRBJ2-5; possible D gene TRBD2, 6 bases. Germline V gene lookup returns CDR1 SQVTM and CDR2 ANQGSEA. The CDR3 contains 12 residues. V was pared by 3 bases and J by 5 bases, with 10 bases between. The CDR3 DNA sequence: TGCAGCGTTGAGCGGGACTCGGAGACCCAGTACTTC. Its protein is CSVERDSETQYF.

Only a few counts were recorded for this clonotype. The CDR3: CASSLTGFSSEAFF. The CDR3 nucleotides read TGTGCCAGCAGCTTGACGGGTTTCTCCTCCGAAGCTTTCTTT. The chain recombines TRBV11-2 with TRBJ1-1; D unresolved. Looked up from germline, CDR1 is SGHAT and CDR2 is FQNNGV. This CDR3 is 14 amino acids long. The V and J ends lost 3 bases and 8 bases respectively, with 16 bases between them.

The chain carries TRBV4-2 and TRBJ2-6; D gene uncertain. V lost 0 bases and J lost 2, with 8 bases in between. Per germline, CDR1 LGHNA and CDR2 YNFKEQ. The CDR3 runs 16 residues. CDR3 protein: CASSQESSAGANVLTF. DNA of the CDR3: TGTGCCAGCAGCCAAGAATCTTCGGCTGGGGCCAACGTCCTGACTTTC.

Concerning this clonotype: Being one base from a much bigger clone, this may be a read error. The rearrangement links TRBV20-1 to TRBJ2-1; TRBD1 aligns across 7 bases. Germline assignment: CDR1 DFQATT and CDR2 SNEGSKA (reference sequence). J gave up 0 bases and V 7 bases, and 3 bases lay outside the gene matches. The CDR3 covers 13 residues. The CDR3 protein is CSGQGGSYNEQFF. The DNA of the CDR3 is TGCAGTGGACAGGGCGGCTCCTACAATGAGCAGTTCTTC.